Listed here is a single T cell receptor beta chain. Its antigen is unidentified. The CDR3 totals 12 residues. The V gene lost 3 bases and the J gene lost 11 bases, with 12 bases spanning the gap. CDR1 SGHDT and CDR2 YYEEEE come from the germline V gene. The data were taken from a study of cytomegalovirus exposure and HLA in healthy donors. Study-level points and caveats: CMV serostatus stood as the only immune exposure information on hand. Sequencing probably produced one cluster of sequence variants that were highly shared. Clonal expansion was found to be greater in HLA-associated TCR beta chains than in equally common others in a later analysis.

The PCR ran on 60 Vbeta and 13 Jbeta primers. Profiled with immunoSEQ multiplex PCR; TCRdb holds only in-frame clones, not every one. Seen here are roughly 160,000 clones, approximately 80% observed once, and the top ten hold roughly 5%. Sequencing was carried out using PBMCs. The chain employs TRBV5-6 and TRBJ1-5; D is possibly TRBD1 (5 bases). The clonotype was recovered from a man younger than 45 in good health and CMV-seronegative. CDR3 residues: CASSSQGTAQHF. CDR3 coding DNA: TGTGCCAGCAGCTCCCAGGGAACAGCCCAGCATTTT. Looking up the rest from reference TRBV5-6 and TRBJ1-5 gives the full variable domain: DAGVTQSPTHLIKTRGQQVTLRCSPKSGHDTVSWYQQALGQGPQFIFQYYEEEERQRGNFPDRFSGHQFPNYSSELNVNALLLGDSALYLCASSSQGTAQHFGDGTRLSIL.